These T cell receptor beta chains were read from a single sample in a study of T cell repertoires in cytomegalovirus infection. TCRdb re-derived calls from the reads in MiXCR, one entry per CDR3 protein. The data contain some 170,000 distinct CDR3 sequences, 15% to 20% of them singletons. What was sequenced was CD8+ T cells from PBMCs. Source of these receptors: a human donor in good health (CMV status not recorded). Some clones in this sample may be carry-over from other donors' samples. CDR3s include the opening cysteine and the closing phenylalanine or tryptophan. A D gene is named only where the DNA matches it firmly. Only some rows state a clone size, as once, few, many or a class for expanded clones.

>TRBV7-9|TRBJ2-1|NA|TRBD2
CASSLFGGAGNEQFF
TGTGCCAGCAGCTTATTCGGGGGGGCGGGGAATGAGCAGTTCTTC
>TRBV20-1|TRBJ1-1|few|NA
CSARDFREDTEAFF
TGCAGTGCTAGGGACTTTAGGGAGGACACTGAAGCTTTCTTT
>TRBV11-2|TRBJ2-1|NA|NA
CASSLGYRDPYNEQFF
TGTGCCAGCAGCTTAGGTTACAGGGACCCCTACAATGAGCAGTTCTTC
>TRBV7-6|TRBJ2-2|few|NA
CASSPRGELFF
TGTGCCAGCAGCCCCCGAGGGGAGCTGTTTTTT
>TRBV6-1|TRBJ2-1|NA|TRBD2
CASSLPSGVYNEQFF
TGTGCCAGCAGCCTCCCTAGCGGCGTTTACAATGAGCAGTTCTTC
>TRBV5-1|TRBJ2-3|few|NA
CASSSGVTPRSDTQYF
TGCGCCAGCAGCTCGGGGGTCACTCCTAGGTCAGATACGCAGTATTTT
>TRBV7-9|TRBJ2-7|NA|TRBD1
CASSPGTGLSYEQYF
TGTGCCAGCAGTCCCGGGACAGGCCTTTCCTACGAGCAGTACTTC
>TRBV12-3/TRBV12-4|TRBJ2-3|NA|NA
CASSPPSATDTQYF
TGTGCCAGCAGTCCGCCTAGCGCCACAGATACGCAGTATTTT
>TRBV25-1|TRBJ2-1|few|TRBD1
CASSETGTGFYNEQFF
TGTGCCAGCAGTGAAACCGGGACAGGGTTCTACAATGAGCAGTTCTTC
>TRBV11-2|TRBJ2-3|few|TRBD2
CASSPRLAGAIPLTDTQYF
TGTGCCAGCAGCCCCCGGTTAGCGGGGGCCATTCCCCTCACAGATACGCAGTATTTT
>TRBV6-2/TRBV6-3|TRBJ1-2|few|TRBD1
CASSYTGQNGYTF
TGTGCCAGCAGTTACACGGGACAGAATGGCTACACCTTC
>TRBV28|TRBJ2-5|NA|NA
CASSFGATPRKGETQYF
TGTGCCAGCAGTTTTGGGGCTACCCCGAGGAAGGGAGAGACCCAGTACTTC
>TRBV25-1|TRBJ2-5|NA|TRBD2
CASSPWASGGEETQYF
TGTGCCAGCAGCCCATGGGCTAGCGGGGGGGAAGAGACCCAGTACTTC
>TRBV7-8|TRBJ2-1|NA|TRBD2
CASSLELAGASSNEQFF
TGTGCCAGCAGCTTAGAGCTAGCGGGGGCCTCATCCAATGAGCAGTTCTTC
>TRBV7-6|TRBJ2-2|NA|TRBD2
CASSPTTGGDLEELFF
TGTGCCAGCAGTCCAACGACGGGGGGTGATCTGGAGGAGCTGTTTTTT
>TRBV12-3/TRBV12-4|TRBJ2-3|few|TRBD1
CASSTQGMGPDTQYF
TGTGCCAGCAGTACACAGGGGATGGGGCCAGATACGCAGTATTTT
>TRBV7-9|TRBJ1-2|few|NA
CASSPPLGRNYGYTF
TGTGCCAGCAGCCCCCCGTTAGGCAGAAACTATGGCTACACCTTC
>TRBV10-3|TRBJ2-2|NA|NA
CAISPIPRDTNTGELFF
TGTGCCATCAGTCCCATCCCTCGGGACACGAACACCGGGGAGCTGTTTTTT
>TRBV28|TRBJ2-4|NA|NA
CASSIALQGAKNIQYF
TGTGCCAGCAGTATAGCCCTCCAGGGAGCCAAAAACATTCAGTACTTC
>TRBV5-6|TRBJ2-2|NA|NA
CASSFGTNLAGELFF
TGTGCCAGCAGCTTCGGGACAAACCTGGCGGGGGAGCTGTTTTTT
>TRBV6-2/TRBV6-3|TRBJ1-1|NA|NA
CASSYAGFEAFF
TGTGCCAGCAGTTACGCAGGGTTTGAAGCTTTCTTT
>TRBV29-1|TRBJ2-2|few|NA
CSVVAVNTGELFF
TGCAGCGTTGTCGCGGTGAACACCGGGGAGCTGTTTTTT
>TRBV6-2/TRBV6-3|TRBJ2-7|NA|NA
CASSPFGSHLEYF
TGTGCCAGCAGCCCTTTTGGGTCTCATCTGGAGTACTTC
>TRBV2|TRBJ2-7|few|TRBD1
CASSNDRGLYEQYF
TGTGCCAGCAGTAACGACAGGGGGCTCTACGAGCAGTACTTC
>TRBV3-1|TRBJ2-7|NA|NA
CASSQVGGTSYEQYF
TGTGCCAGCAGCCAAGTCGGGGGGACATCCTACGAGCAGTACTTC
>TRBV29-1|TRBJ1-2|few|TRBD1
CSVGRDSRNYGYTF
TGCAGCGTTGGGCGGGACAGCCGAAACTATGGCTACACCTTC
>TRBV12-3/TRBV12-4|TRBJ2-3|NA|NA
CASILGQAKLSDTQYF
NA
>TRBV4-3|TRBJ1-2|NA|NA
CASSQEGGLAGYTF
TGCGCCAGCAGCCAAGAAGGGGGGCTGGCTGGCTACACCTTC
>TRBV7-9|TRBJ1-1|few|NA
CASSYEVRKNTEAFF
TGTGCCAGCAGCTACGAGGTTCGCAAAAACACTGAAGCTTTCTTT
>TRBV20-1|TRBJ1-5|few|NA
CSAPLAKDGTQHF
TGCAGTGCTCCTCTTGCCAAGGACGGTACCCAGCATTTT
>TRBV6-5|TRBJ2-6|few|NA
CASSYSAAGANVLTF
TGTGCCAGCAGTTACTCGGCGGCCGGGGCCAACGTCCTGACTTTC
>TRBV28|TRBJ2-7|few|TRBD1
CATRDRGESYEQYF
TGTGCCACCCGGGACAGGGGCGAATCCTACGAGCAGTACTTC
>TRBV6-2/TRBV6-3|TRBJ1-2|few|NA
CASSYSGPNGYTF
TGTGCCAGCAGTTACTCTGGTCCTAATGGCTACACCTTC
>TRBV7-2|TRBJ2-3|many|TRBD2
CASSLISAGSKEGDTQYF
TGTGCCAGCAGCTTAATCTCAGCGGGGTCCAAGGAGGGAGATACGCAGTATTTT
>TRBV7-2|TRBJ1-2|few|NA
CASSLFRTTNYGYTF
TGTGCCAGCAGCTTATTTAGGACGACTAACTATGGCTACACCTTC
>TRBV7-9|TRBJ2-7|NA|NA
CASSPDLDEQYF
TGTGCCAGCAGCCCGGATTTAGACGAGCAGTACTTC
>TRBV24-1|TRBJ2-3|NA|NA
CATSERARADTQYF
TGTGCCACCAGTGAGCGGGCCCGAGCGGATACGCAGTATTTT
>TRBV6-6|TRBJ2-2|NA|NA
CASSDLGQSHTGELFF
TGTGCCAGCAGTGACCTCGGACAGAGTCACACCGGGGAGCTGTTTTTT
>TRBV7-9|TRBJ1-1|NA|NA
CASSLAAGLNTEAFF
TGTGCCAGCAGCTTAGCCGCAGGGCTGAACACTGAAGCTTTCTTT
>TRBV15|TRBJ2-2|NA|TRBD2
CATSIAGGPGELFF
TGTGCCACCAGTATAGCGGGGGGGCCCGGGGAGCTGTTTTTT
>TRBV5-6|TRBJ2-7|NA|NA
CASSLEPRGSYEQYF
TGTGCCAGCAGCTTAGAACCCCGGGGAAGCTACGAGCAGTACTTC
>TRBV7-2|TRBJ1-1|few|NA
CASSLDRLGDTEAFF
TGTGCCAGCAGCTTAGATAGGTTAGGGGACACTGAAGCTTTCTTT
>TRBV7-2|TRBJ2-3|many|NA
CASCQITDTQYF
TGTGCCAGCTGCCAGATCACAGATACGCAGTATTTT
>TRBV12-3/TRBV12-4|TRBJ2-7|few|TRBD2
CASSNPSGGGNEQYF
TGTGCCAGCAGTAATCCCTCCGGGGGGGGTAACGAGCAGTACTTC
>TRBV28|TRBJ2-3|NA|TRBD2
CASSRGTSGTDTQYF
TGTGCCAGCAGTCGCGGGACTAGCGGCACAGATACGCAGTATTTT
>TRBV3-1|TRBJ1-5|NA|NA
CASSQDKGGGNQPQHF
TGTGCCAGCAGCCAAGATAAAGGGGGGGGTAATCAGCCCCAGCATTTT
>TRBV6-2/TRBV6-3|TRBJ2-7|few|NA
CASSVSAGSYEQYF
TGTGCCAGCAGTGTCTCCGCCGGGTCCTACGAGCAGTACTTC
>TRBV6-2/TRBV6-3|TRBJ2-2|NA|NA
CASSYTLNTGELFF
TGTGCCAGCAGTTACACCCTGAACACCGGGGAGCTGTTTTTT
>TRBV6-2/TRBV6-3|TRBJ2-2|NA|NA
CATEARDRNTGELFF
TGTGCCACCGAAGCCCGGGACCGGAACACCGGGGAGCTGTTTTTT
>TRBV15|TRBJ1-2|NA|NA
CATSSGGAVGYGYTF
TGTGCCACCAGCAGCGGCGGAGCGGTAGGGTATGGCTACACCTTC
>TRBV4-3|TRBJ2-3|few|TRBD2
CASSQDGIAGGLSTDTQYF
TGCGCCAGCAGCCAAGATGGGATAGCGGGGGGCCTTAGCACAGATACGCAGTATTTT
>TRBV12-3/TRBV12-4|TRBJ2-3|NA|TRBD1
CASSRYRDRISTDTQYF
TGTGCCAGCAGCAGGTACCGGGACAGGATTAGCACAGATACGCAGTATTTT
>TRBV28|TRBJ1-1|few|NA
CASSFGITLGAMNTEAFF
TGTGCCAGCAGTTTTGGGATTACCCTGGGGGCTATGAACACTGAAGCTTTCTTT
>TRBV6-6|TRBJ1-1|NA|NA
CASSYSVAFNTEAFF
TGTGCCAGCAGTTACTCGGTGGCCTTTAACACTGAAGCTTTCTTT
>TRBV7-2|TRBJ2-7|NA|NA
CASRPRGTPSYEQYF
TGTGCCAGCAGGCCACGGGGGACCCCCTCCTACGAGCAGTACTTC
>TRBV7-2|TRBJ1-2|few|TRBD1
CASSSGTDYGYTF
TGTGCCAGCAGTTCCGGGACAGACTATGGCTACACCTTC
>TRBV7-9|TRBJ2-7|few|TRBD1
CASSARGQGYEQYF
TGTGCCAGCAGCGCACGGGGACAGGGGTACGAGCAGTACTTC
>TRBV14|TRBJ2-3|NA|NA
CASSHRAPDTQYF
TGTGCCAGCAGCCACAGGGCCCCAGATACGCAGTATTTT
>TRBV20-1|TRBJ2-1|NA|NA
CSARDFNEQFF
TGCAGTGCTAGGGACTTTAATGAGCAGTTCTTC
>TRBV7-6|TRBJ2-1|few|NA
CASSLVGQGRSNEQFF
TGTGCCAGCAGCTTAGTTGGGCAGGGAAGGAGCAATGAGCAGTTCTTC